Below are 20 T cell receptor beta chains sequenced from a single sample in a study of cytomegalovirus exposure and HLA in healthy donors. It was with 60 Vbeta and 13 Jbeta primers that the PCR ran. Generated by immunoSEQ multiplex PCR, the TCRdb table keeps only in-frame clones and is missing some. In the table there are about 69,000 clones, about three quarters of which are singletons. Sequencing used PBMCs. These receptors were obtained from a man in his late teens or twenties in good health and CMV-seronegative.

CDR3 sequence reads: CATSSRQGYYNEQFF. CDR3 bases: TGTGCCACCAGCAGCAGACAGGGGTACTACAATGAGCAGTTCTTC. The chain has TRBV15 and TRBJ2-1; 8 positions agree with TRBD1. CDR1 LNHNV and CDR2 YYDKDF come from the germline V gene (reference sequence). J gave up 3 bases and V 3 bases, and 4 bases lay outside the gene matches. CDR3 length equals 15 residues.

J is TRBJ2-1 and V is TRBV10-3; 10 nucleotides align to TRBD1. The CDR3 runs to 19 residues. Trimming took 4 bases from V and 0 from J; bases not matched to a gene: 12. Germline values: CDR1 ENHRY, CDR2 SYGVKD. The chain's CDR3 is CAISGPGQGSSSSYNEQFF. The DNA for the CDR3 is TGTGCCATCAGTGGACCGGGACAGGGGTCATCGAGCTCCTACAATGAGCAGTTCTTC.

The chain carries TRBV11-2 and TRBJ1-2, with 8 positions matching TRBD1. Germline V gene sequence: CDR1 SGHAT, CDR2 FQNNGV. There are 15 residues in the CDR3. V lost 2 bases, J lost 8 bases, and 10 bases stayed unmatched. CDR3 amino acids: CASSLWGDRLEGYTF. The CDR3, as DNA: TGTGCCAGCAGCTTATGGGGGGACAGGTTGGAGGGCTACACCTTC.

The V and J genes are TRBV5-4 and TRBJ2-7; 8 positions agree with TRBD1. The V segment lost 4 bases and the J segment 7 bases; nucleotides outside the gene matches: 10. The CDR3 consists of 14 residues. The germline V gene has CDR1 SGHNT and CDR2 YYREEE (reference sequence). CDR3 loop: CASSLDRVPWEQYF. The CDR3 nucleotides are TGTGCCAGCAGCCTGGACAGGGTGCCCTGGGAGCAGTACTTC.

The CDR3 bases are TGTGCCAGCAGCTTAGACAGGGTGGAGGGAGCTTTCTTT. Protein sequence: CASSLDRVEGAFF. V usage is TRBV11-2 and J usage is TRBJ1-1; possible D gene TRBD1, 5 bases. The CDR3 spans 13 residues. Germline V gene data show CDR1 as SGHAT and CDR2 as FQNNGV. V lost 0 bases and J lost 10, with 12 bases in between.

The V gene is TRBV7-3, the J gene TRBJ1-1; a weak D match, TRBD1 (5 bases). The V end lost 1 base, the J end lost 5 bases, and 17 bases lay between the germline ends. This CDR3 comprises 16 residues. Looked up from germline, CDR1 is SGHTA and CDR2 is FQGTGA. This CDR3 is CASSLIRQGRSTEAFF. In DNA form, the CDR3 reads TGTGCCAGCAGCTTAATTCGCCAGGGTCGTTCGACTGAAGCTTTCTTT.

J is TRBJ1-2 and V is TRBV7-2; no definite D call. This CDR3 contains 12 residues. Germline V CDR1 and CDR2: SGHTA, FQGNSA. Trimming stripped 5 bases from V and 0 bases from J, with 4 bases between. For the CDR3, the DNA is TGTGCCAGCAGCCCAGCTAACTATGGCTACACCTTC. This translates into CASSPANYGYTF.

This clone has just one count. Written as DNA, the CDR3 is TGTGCCAGCAGTTACGCCGACAGGGCCCACGAGCAGTACTTC. Protein sequence: CASSYADRAHEQYF. The chain has TRBV6-6 and TRBJ2-7, with 7 nucleotides matching TRBD1. The CDR3 extends over 14 amino acids. Germline V gene sequence: CDR1 MNHNY, CDR2 SVGAGI (reference sequence). With 2 bases clipped from V and 5 bases from J, the junction kept 6 bases outside the gene matches.

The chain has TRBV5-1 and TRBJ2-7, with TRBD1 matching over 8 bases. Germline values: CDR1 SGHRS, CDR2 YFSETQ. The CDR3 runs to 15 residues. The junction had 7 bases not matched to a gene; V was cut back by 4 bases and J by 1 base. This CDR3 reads CASSPGGGYSYEQYF. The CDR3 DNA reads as TGCGCCAGCAGCCCAGGGGGCGGATATTCCTACGAGCAGTACTTC.

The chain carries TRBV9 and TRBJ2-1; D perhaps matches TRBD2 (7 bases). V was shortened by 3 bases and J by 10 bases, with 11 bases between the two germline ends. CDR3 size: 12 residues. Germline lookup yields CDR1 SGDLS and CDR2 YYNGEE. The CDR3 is CASSEGGTEQFF. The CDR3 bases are TGTGCCAGCAGCGAGGGGGGGACCGAGCAGTTCTTC.

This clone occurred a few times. CDR3 bases: TGTGCCAGCAGTCCTCCGGGACAGGGAGGTTCACCCCTCCACTTT. Protein: CASSPPGQGGSPLHF. The chain joins TRBV6-5 to TRBJ1-6; 9 bases match TRBD1. CDR1 MNHEY and CDR2 SVGAGI come from the germline V gene. This CDR3 is built from 15 residues. Germline trimming cut 5 bases from V and 9 bases from J; bases unmatched to any gene: 8.

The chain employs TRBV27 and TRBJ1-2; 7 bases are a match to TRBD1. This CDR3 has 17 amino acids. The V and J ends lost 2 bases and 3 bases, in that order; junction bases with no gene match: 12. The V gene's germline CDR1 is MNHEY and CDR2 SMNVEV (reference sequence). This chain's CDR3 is CASSLISPRGNDYGYTF. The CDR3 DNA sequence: TGTGCCAGCAGTTTAATTTCGCCCAGGGGGAACGACTATGGCTACACCTTC.

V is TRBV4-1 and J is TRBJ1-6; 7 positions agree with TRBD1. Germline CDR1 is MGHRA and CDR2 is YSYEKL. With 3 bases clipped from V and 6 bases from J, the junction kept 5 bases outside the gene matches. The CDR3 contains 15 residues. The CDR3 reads CASSQQQGINSPLHF. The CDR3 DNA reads TGCGCCAGCAGCCAGCAACAGGGGATTAATTCACCCCTCCACTTT.

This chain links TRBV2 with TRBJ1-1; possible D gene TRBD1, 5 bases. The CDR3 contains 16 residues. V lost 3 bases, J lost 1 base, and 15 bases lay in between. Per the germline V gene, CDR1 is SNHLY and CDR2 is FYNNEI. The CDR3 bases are TGTGCCAGCAGTGAGCTTTTCGGGGGTCAGAACACTGAAGCTTTCTTT. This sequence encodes CASSELFGGQNTEAFF. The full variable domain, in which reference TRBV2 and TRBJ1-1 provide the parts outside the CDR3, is EPEVTQTPSHQVTQMGQEVILRCVPISNHLYFYWYRQILGQKVEFLVSFYNNEISEKSEIFDDQFSVERPDGSNFTLKIRSTKLEDSAMYFCASSELFGGQNTEAFFGQGTRLTVV.

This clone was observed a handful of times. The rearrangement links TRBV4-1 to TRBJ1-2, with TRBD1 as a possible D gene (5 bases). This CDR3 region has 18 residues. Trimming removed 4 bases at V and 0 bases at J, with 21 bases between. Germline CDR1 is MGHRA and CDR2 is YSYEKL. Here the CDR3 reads CASSLRTGAGVANYGYTF. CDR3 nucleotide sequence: TGCGCCAGCAGCCTAAGGACGGGCGCGGGGGTAGCTAACTATGGCTACACCTTC.

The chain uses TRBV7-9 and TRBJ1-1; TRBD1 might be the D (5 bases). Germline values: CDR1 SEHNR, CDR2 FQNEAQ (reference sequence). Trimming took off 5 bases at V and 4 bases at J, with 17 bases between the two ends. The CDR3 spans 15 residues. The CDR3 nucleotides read TGTGCCAGCAGCAAACAGGAGCTACCCCTCACTGAAGCTTTCTTT. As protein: CASSKQELPLTEAFF.

The CDR3 sequence: CASSAPGQGEGETQYF. The CDR3 region has the DNA TGTGCCAGCAGTGCACCGGGACAGGGGGAGGGAGAGACCCAGTACTTC. This chain uses TRBV28 with TRBJ2-5, with 11 bases lining up with TRBD1. Germline CDR1 MDHEN, CDR2 SYDVKM. This CDR3 has 16 amino acids. V was pared by 5 bases and J by 4 bases, with 9 bases of the junction left unmatched.

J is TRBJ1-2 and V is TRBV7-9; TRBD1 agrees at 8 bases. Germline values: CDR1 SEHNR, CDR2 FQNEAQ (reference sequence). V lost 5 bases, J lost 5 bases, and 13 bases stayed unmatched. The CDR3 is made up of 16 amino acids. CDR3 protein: CASSVSTGGDSYGYTF. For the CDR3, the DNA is TGTGCCAGCAGCGTTTCTACAGGGGGTGATTCGTATGGCTACACCTTC. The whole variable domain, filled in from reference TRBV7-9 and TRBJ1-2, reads DTGVSQNPRHKITKRGQNVTFRCDPISEHNRLYWYRQTLGQGPEFLTYFQNEAQLEKSRLLSDRFSAERPKGSFSTLEIQRTEQGDSAMYLCASSVSTGGDSYGYTFGSGTRLTVV.

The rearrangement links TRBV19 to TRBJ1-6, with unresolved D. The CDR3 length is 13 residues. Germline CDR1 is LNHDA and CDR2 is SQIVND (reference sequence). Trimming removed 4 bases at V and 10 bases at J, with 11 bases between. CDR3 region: CASSTEERSPLHF. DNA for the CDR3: TGTGCCAGTAGTACCGAGGAGAGATCACCCCTCCACTTT.

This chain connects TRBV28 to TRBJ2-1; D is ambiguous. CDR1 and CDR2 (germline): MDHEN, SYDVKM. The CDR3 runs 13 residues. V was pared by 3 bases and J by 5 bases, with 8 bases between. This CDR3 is CASSFALNNEQFF. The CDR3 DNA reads TGTGCCAGCAGTTTTGCGTTGAACAATGAGCAGTTCTTC.